This TCR beta chain was sequenced in a study of blood T cell repertoires in COVID-19. Profiled with immunoSEQ multiplex PCR; TCRdb holds only in-frame clones, not every one. The sample has 330,000 or so clones; around 90% are singletons. Germline CDR1 is SGHRS and CDR2 is YFSETQ. The V and J ends lost 2 bases and 3 bases, in that order; junction bases with no gene match: 2. The CDR3 length is 14 residues. The rearrangement uses TRBV5-1 and TRBJ2-7; the match to TRBD1 covers 10 bases. The sequenced material came from peripheral blood. This TCR came from a woman aged 55 to 70 with COVID-19, enrolled during active disease. DNA of the CDR3: TGCGCCAGCAGCTTAAGGACAGGGGGCTACGAGCAGTACTTC. Amino acids: CASSLRTGGYEQYF.